Listed here are 8 T cell receptor beta chains from one sample, sequenced in a study of shared clonotypes between healthy human individuals. Measured with immunoSEQ multiplex PCR; TCRdb has only the in-frame clones, and not every one. There are roughly 2.2 million clones in the sample; more than 85% occur only once, and 0.35% to 0.5% lies in the top ten. Input material: naive CD4+ T cells from PBMCs. Indicated subset: CD45RA+ positively selected. Receptor source: a young man in good health. Some clones in this sample may be carry-over from other donors' samples.

This clone came up once. The rearrangement links TRBV9 to TRBJ1-2, with D tentatively TRBD1 (6 bases). CDR3 length: 17 residues. Trimming shortened V by 0 bases and J by 2 bases, and 17 bases separated the two germline ends. Germline V gives CDR1 SGDLS, CDR2 YYNGEE. The CDR3 spells CASSVGDRWGANYGYTF. The CDR3, as DNA: TGTGCCAGCAGCGTAGGAGACAGATGGGGGGCCAACTATGGCTACACCTTC.

Comments on this clone: Other DNA sequences from this sample encode an identical CDR3 as well. The chain uses TRBV5-1 and TRBJ2-2; 10 bases match TRBD2. The CDR3 is 16 amino acids. V was pared by 4 bases and J by 1 base, with 4 bases of the junction left unmatched. CDR1 SGHRS and CDR2 YFSETQ come from the germline V gene. CDR3 nucleotide sequence: TGCGCCAGCAGCCCCGGACTAGCGGAGAACACCGGGGAGCTGTTTTTT. Translated, it gives CASSPGLAENTGELFF.

The genes are TRBV5-6 and TRBJ2-2, with D uncertain. Germline V gene lookup returns CDR1 SGHDT and CDR2 YYEEEE. This CDR3 region has 13 residues. Trimming cost V 4 bases and J 7 bases, with 11 bases left between them. CDR3 DNA sequence: TGTGCCAGCAGCGTCGGGTTCCTCGGGGAGCTGTTTTTT. Protein: CASSVGFLGELFF.

The chain joins TRBV7-6 to TRBJ2-1; D gene unclear. In germline, CDR1 is SGHVS, CDR2 FNYEAQ. The CDR3 length is 15 residues. Trimming removed 1 base from V and 2 bases from J, with 9 bases in between. The CDR3 bases are TGTGCCAGCAGCTTAGGTGAAGACGCCTACAATGAGCAGTTCTTC. Translation: CASSLGEDAYNEQFF.

The CDR3 DNA reads as TGTGCCAGCAGCTTATTGACCTTGGGCGGTGAAGCTTTCTTT. It yields the protein CASSLLTLGGEAFF. V usage is TRBV7-8 and J usage is TRBJ1-1; no definite D call. With 2 bases removed from V and 7 bases from J, the gap between germline ends came to 14 bases. The CDR3 length is 14 residues. The germline V gene encodes CDR1 SGHVS and CDR2 FQNEAQ.

CDR3 loop: CASSPRSVQANTEAFF. CDR3 nucleotide sequence: TGCGCCAGCAGCCCCCGTTCGGTCCAGGCGAACACTGAAGCTTTCTTT. The genes are TRBV5-1 and TRBJ1-1; no definite D call. The CDR3 loop spans 16 amino acids. CDR1 SGHRS and CDR2 YFSETQ come from the germline V gene. The germline V and J ends were trimmed by 4 bases and 1 base, with 17 bases remaining between them. Together with reference TRBV5-1 and TRBJ1-1, the CDR3 gives the full variable domain: KAGVTQTPRYLIKTRGQQVTLSCSPISGHRSVSWYQQTPGQGLQFLFEYFSETQRNKGNFPGRFSGRQFSNSRSEMNVSTLELGDSALYLCASSPRSVQANTEAFFGQGTRLTVV.

The genes are TRBV14 and TRBJ2-3; a weak D match, TRBD2 (6 bases). Trimming took off 3 bases at V and 6 bases at J, with 19 bases between the two ends. The length of the CDR3 is 16 residues. CDR1 and CDR2 (germline): SGHDN, FVKESK. The CDR3 sequence: CASSHPPSGLRDTQYF. Written as DNA, the CDR3 is TGTGCCAGCAGCCACCCGCCCAGCGGGCTGCGGGATACGCAGTATTTT.

V is TRBV29-1 and J is TRBJ1-1, with 7 bases identical to TRBD1. The junction had 9 bases not matched to a gene; V was cut back by 7 bases and J by 4 bases. Germline V CDR1 and CDR2: SQVTM, ANQGSEA. The CDR3 is made up of 13 amino acids. This chain's CDR3 is CSEARAGGTEAFF. Written as DNA, the CDR3 is TGCAGCGAAGCAAGGGCAGGGGGCACTGAAGCTTTCTTT.